This T cell receptor (beta chain) appears in the sequencing data of a study of blood T cell repertoires in COVID-19. Across the whole study: T cells, B-cell-depleted T cells, or PBMCs provided the cDNA or gDNA that served as material.

The protocol was immunoSEQ multiplex PCR, while the TCRdb copy is restricted to in-frame clones and leaves out a portion. Here the sample spans 400,000 or so clones, approximately 88% being singletons. The clonotype was recovered from a woman aged 35 to 49 with acute COVID-19. The sample was PBMCs or T cells enriched from blood (not recorded which).

The CDR3: CASSGGPYGTGGETQYF. In DNA form, the CDR3 reads TGTGCCAGCAGTGGGGGGCCCTACGGGACAGGGGGAGAGACCCAGTACTTC. The chain is built from TRBV6-1 and TRBJ2-5; 11 bases are shared with TRBD1. Trimming cost V 4 bases and J 4 bases; bases outside gene matches: 11. Per germline, CDR1 MNHNS and CDR2 SASEGT. The CDR3 is made up of 17 amino acids.